This is a list of T cell receptor beta chains from one sample in a study of T cells in Graves' hyperthyroidism and ophthalmopathy. TCRdb reprocessed the multiplex PCR reads with MiXCR, giving one entry per CDR3 protein. Here the sample spans around 490,000 distinct CDR3 sequences, about 20% being singletons. Sequencing was carried out using blood. The receptors were sampled from a man in his forties with Graves' ophthalmopathy. Both conserved end residues are part of each CDR3. The order of the fields is J gene, V gene, CDR3 protein.

j_gene: TRBJ2-6; v_gene: TRBV10-1; CDR3aa: CASESSMKSVSGANVLTF
j_gene: TRBJ1-2; v_gene: TRBV11-2; CDR3aa: CASSLAGRLNYGYNF
j_gene: TRBJ2-5; v_gene: TRBV14; CDR3aa: CASSQVSGSRQTQYF
j_gene: TRBJ2-1; v_gene: TRBV3-1; CDR3aa: CASSQGLAGGDGEQFF
j_gene: TRBJ1-3; v_gene: TRBV5-5; CDR3aa: CASSRMTGNPNTIYF
j_gene: TRBJ2-7; v_gene: TRBV28; CDR3aa: CASRGGGLLSDEQYF
j_gene: TRBJ2-3; v_gene: TRBV27; CDR3aa: CASKKTDTQYF
j_gene: TRBJ2-7; v_gene: TRBV12-5; CDR3aa: CASGLVLTGGGPYEQYF
j_gene: TRBJ2-7; v_gene: TRBV5-4; CDR3aa: CASSFSLGTSGRVFPYEQYF
j_gene: TRBJ2-1; v_gene: TRBV5-1; CDR3aa: CASSRRVGAYNEQFF
j_gene: TRBJ2-7; v_gene: TRBV6-2/TRBV6-3; CDR3aa: CASSTGTSGRYGEQYF
j_gene: TRBJ2-5; v_gene: TRBV5-1; CDR3aa: CASTLQTEETQYF
j_gene: TRBJ2-3; v_gene: TRBV7-8; CDR3aa: CASSQLLGTSGRGADTQYF
j_gene: TRBJ1-2; v_gene: TRBV30; CDR3aa: CAWAPGLSFYTF
j_gene: TRBJ1-1; v_gene: TRBV12-3/TRBV12-4; CDR3aa: CASSLDINTEAFF
j_gene: TRBJ2-5; v_gene: TRBV7-6; CDR3aa: CASSLVVDSKETQYF
j_gene: TRBJ2-7; v_gene: TRBV5-1; CDR3aa: CASSPRDGLWEQYF
j_gene: TRBJ1-1; v_gene: TRBV13; CDR3aa: CASSPEAVQGRRTEAFF